This is a list of T cell receptor beta chains from one sample in a study of shared clonotypes between healthy human individuals. Generated by immunoSEQ multiplex PCR, the TCRdb table keeps only in-frame clones and is missing some. The sample has 1.5 million to 2.5 million clones, 85% to 95% seen once. The sequencing sample was made of naive CD8+ T cells sorted from blood. All receptors derive from a man aged 18 to 35 in good health. The CDR3 runs from the conserved cysteine through the conserved F or W. A D gene is named only where the DNA matches it firmly. Not every row has a clone size; where given, it reads once, few, many or a size class.

V gene,J gene,D gene,clone size,CDR3 protein,CDR3 DNA
TRBV6-5,TRBJ2-7,NA,NA,CASSYEGGTYEQYF,TGTGCCAGCAGTTACGAGGGGGGCACCTACGAGCAGTACTTC
TRBV6-5,TRBJ2-1,NA,NA,CASSYMGAFNNEQFF,TGTGCCAGCAGTTACATGGGGGCTTTCAACAATGAGCAGTTCTTC
TRBV2,TRBJ2-7,NA,NA,CASSVSFSYEQYF,TGTGCCAGCAGTGTAAGTTTCTCCTACGAGCAGTACTTC
TRBV13,TRBJ2-3,TRBD1,NA,CASSLGGQSFTDTQYF,TGTGCCAGCAGCTTAGGGGGACAGTCCTTCACAGATACGCAGTATTTT
TRBV27,TRBJ2-1,NA,NA,CASSFSGGEKVNEQFF,TGTGCCAGCAGTTTTTCTGGGGGAGAGAAGGTGAATGAGCAGTTCTTC
TRBV27,TRBJ2-7,TRBD1,NA,CASSWGQGATYEQYF,TGTGCCAGCAGTTGGGGACAGGGGGCCACCTACGAGCAGTACTTC
TRBV10-3,TRBJ2-2,NA,NA,CAISESGGLTGELFF,TGTGCCATCAGTGAGTCAGGCGGGCTGACCGGGGAGCTGTTTTTT
TRBV11-2,TRBJ2-7,NA,NA,CASSLGGRSDEQYF,TGTGCCAGCAGCTTGGGGGGGCGCAGCGACGAGCAGTACTTC
TRBV9,TRBJ2-5,NA,NA,CASSARTEGQETQYF,TGTGCCAGCAGCGCCCGAACGGAAGGGCAAGAGACCCAGTACTTC
TRBV19,TRBJ2-7,TRBD1,NA,CARGPRGTSYEQYF,TGTGCCAGAGGACCCAGGGGGACCTCCTACGAGCAGTACTTC
TRBV13,TRBJ2-3,NA,once,CASSLVVADTQYF,TGTGCCAGCAGCTTAGTGGTAGCAGATACGCAGTATTTT
TRBV27,TRBJ1-1,NA,NA,CASSFMQGSEAFF,TGTGCCAGCAGTTTTATGCAGGGGTCTGAAGCTTTCTTT
TRBV6-1,TRBJ1-1,TRBD1,NA,CASSVARQGGTEAFF,TGTGCCAGCAGTGTTGCCCGACAGGGGGGAACTGAAGCTTTCTTT
TRBV27,TRBJ1-1,NA,NA,CASRSQGEAFF,TGTGCCAGCAGGAGCCAAGGGGAAGCTTTCTTT
TRBV5-6,TRBJ2-5,NA,NA,CASSLASGETQYF,TGTGCCAGCAGCTTGGCCAGCGGGGAGACCCAGTACTTC
TRBV28,TRBJ2-2,NA,NA,CASSLRGVLTGELFF,TGTGCCAGCAGTTTACGAGGGGTGCTCACCGGGGAGCTGTTTTTT
TRBV2,TRBJ1-4,NA,NA,CASTPLPATNEKLFF,TGTGCCAGCACACCCCTACCCGCAACTAATGAAAAACTGTTTTTT
TRBV19,TRBJ1-4,NA,NA,CASSITAATNEKLFF,TGTGCCAGTAGTATAACAGCCGCAACTAATGAAAAACTGTTTTTT
TRBV13,TRBJ2-7,TRBD2,NA,CASSFSGTYEQYF,TGTGCCAGCAGCTTTAGCGGGACCTACGAGCAGTACTTC
TRBV29-1,TRBJ2-4,NA,NA,CSVDRGENIQYF,TGCAGCGTTGACCGGGGTGAAAACATTCAGTACTTC
TRBV27,TRBJ2-3,NA,NA,CASSFGGSTDTQYF,TGTGCCAGCAGTTTTGGCGGTAGCACAGATACGCAGTATTTT
TRBV28,TRBJ1-2,TRBD1,NA,CASSLLTGAGGYTF,TGTGCCAGCAGTTTATTAACAGGGGCGGGCGGCTACACCTTC
TRBV7-8,TRBJ2-1,TRBD2,NA,CASSLAGTSPYYNEQFF,TGTGCCAGCAGCTTAGCAGGGACTAGCCCATACTACAATGAGCAGTTCTTC
TRBV13,TRBJ2-3,TRBD1,NA,CASSPGGKTDTQYF,TGTGCCAGCAGCCCAGGGGGCAAGACAGATACGCAGTATTTT
TRBV6-6,TRBJ1-6,NA,NA,CASAASSYNSPLHF,TGTGCCAGCGCCGCGAGCTCCTATAATTCACCCCTCCACTTT
TRBV4-1,TRBJ1-4,NA,NA,CASSHPVSTNEKLFF,TGCGCCAGCAGCCACCCTGTCAGTACTAATGAAAAACTGTTTTTT
TRBV27,TRBJ2-1,TRBD2,NA,CASSSGGAGLDLYNEQFF,TGTGCCAGCAGCTCAGGTGGGGCAGGACTAGACCTCTACAATGAGCAGTTCTTC
TRBV7-9,TRBJ1-4,NA,NA,CASSFEPDKLFF,TGTGCCAGCAGCTTTGAACCCGACAAACTGTTTTTT
TRBV4-1,TRBJ1-2,TRBD1,NA,CASSATPGQNYGYTF,TGCGCCAGCAGCGCGACTCCGGGACAGAACTATGGCTACACCTTC
TRBV29-1,TRBJ2-1,NA,NA,CSVTTGLAYNEQFF,TGCAGCGTCACAACAGGGCTAGCTTACAATGAGCAGTTCTTC
TRBV9,TRBJ2-7,TRBD1,once,CASSIADRGPLAEQYF,TGTGCCAGCAGCATCGCCGACAGGGGCCCGCTTGCAGAGCAGTACTTC
TRBV19,TRBJ2-7,TRBD1,NA,CASSSPGTGFYEQYF,TGTGCCAGTAGTTCTCCCGGGACAGGGTTCTACGAGCAGTACTTC
TRBV9,TRBJ2-3,TRBD2,NA,CASSAGAGSTDTQYF,TGTGCCAGCAGCGCCGGAGCGGGGAGCACAGATACGCAGTATTTT
TRBV9,TRBJ2-2,NA,once,CASSAPGGWDTGELFF,TGTGCCAGCAGCGCCCCCGGAGGGTGGGACACCGGGGAGCTGTTTTTT
TRBV15,TRBJ2-7,TRBD1,NA,CATRDRGSYEQYF,TGTGCCACCCGGGACAGGGGGTCTTACGAGCAGTACTTC
TRBV4-1,TRBJ2-1,NA,NA,CASSLGTGEYNEQFF,TGCGCCAGCAGCCTCGGGACGGGAGAGTACAATGAGCAGTTCTTC
TRBV27,TRBJ2-7,TRBD1,NA,CASSPWTGEEQYF,TGTGCCAGCAGTCCCTGGACAGGGGAAGAGCAGTACTTC
TRBV7-2,TRBJ2-7,TRBD2,once,CASSGEASGSSYEQYF,TGTGCCAGCAGCGGAGAGGCTAGCGGGAGCTCCTACGAGCAGTACTTC
TRBV19,TRBJ2-7,NA,NA,CASSKGNYEQYF,TGTGCCAGTAGTAAGGGCAACTACGAGCAGTACTTC
TRBV6-5,TRBJ2-7,NA,NA,CASSYRGPGYEQYF,TGTGCCAGCAGTTACCGGGGGCCAGGCTACGAGCAGTACTTC
TRBV9,TRBJ1-1,NA,once,CASSVTGHPNTEAFF,TGTGCCAGCAGCGTAACAGGACACCCGAACACTGAAGCTTTCTTT
TRBV5-4,TRBJ1-5,NA,NA,CASSRDDLGNSNQPQHF,TGTGCCAGCAGCCGAGACGACCTGGGTAACAGCAATCAGCCCCAGCATTTT
TRBV28,TRBJ2-5,NA,NA,CASSLLWEVETQYF,TGTGCCAGCAGTCTACTCTGGGAGGTAGAGACCCAGTACTTC
TRBV9,TRBJ1-1,NA,NA,CASSVGGQNTEAFF,TGTGCCAGCAGCGTTGGGGGTCAGAACACTGAAGCTTTCTTT
TRBV19,TRBJ1-1,NA,NA,CASSLVWQAEAFF,TGTGCCAGTAGCTTGGTTTGGCAGGCTGAAGCTTTCTTT
TRBV5-6,TRBJ1-2,NA,NA,CASSSYFSGEDYGYTF,TGTGCCAGCAGCTCCTACTTTTCAGGGGAGGACTATGGCTACACCTTC
TRBV30,TRBJ2-5,TRBD2,NA,CAWSVEREGLVETQYF,TGTGCCTGGAGTGTGGAGCGGGAGGGCCTCGTCGAGACCCAGTACTTC
TRBV11-2,TRBJ2-7,NA,NA,CASSLGAGLLSYEQYF,TGTGCCAGCAGCTTAGGAGCCGGGCTCCTCTCCTACGAGCAGTACTTC
TRBV9,TRBJ2-3,TRBD2,NA,CASSKLSGLTDTQYF,TGTGCCAGCAGCAAACTTAGCGGGCTCACAGATACGCAGTATTTT
TRBV6-6,TRBJ2-5,TRBD1,once,CASSLFDRVVETQYF,TGTGCCAGCAGTTTGTTCGACAGGGTAGTAGAGACCCAGTACTTC
TRBV27,TRBJ2-7,TRBD2,NA,CASSLYPPWEGLSYEQYF,TGTGCCAGCAGTTTATATCCCCCTTGGGAGGGCCTCTCCTACGAGCAGTACTTC
TRBV29-1,TRBJ2-7,NA,NA,CSIGQGYEQYF,TGCAGCATCGGCCAGGGCTACGAGCAGTACTTC
TRBV10-3,TRBJ2-1,TRBD2,once,CANSRLAGDNEQFF,TGTGCCAACTCAAGACTAGCGGGAGACAATGAGCAGTTCTTC
TRBV10-3,TRBJ2-7,NA,NA,CAISVDRRYEQYF,TGTGCCATCAGTGTTGACAGGCGCTACGAGCAGTACTTC
TRBV27,TRBJ2-3,TRBD2,NA,CASSYIASGLYF,TGTGCCAGCAGTTATATAGCTAGCGGGCTGTATTTT